This T cell receptor beta chain appears in the sequencing data of a study of cytomegalovirus exposure and HLA in healthy donors. J lost 6 bases, V lost 6 bases, and 11 bases had no gene match. The CDR3 spans 15 residues. The germline V gene encodes CDR1 MNHEY and CDR2 SVGAGI. A multiplex PCR was run with 60 Vbeta primers and 13 Jbeta primers. Assay used: immunoSEQ multiplex PCR; TCRdb lists only in-frame clones, some missing. The data contain fewer than 150,000 clones, approximately 15% of them singletons. This clone has only a few counts. Sequences were obtained from PBMCs. This rearrangement joins TRBV6-5 to TRBJ1-5; TRBD1 agrees at 7 bases. This TCR was recovered from a woman between 18 and 29 years old in good health and CMV-seronegative. The CDR3 nucleotides are TGTGCCAGCAGACCAACAGGGGTAGGGGGTCAGCCCCAGCATTTT. It yields the protein CASRPTGVGGQPQHF.